These T cell receptor beta chains were read from a single sample in a study of cytomegalovirus exposure and HLA in healthy donors. Sequencing used immunoSEQ multiplex PCR; TCRdb keeps in-frame clones, though not all of them. The sample lists around 130,000 clones; 70% to 85% were seen once. The sample consisted of PBMCs. Every receptor here comes from a man aged 18 to 29 in good health and CMV-seropositive. Both conserved end residues are part of each CDR3. D genes are given only for firm matches. Size values are once, few and many counts, or a class for expanded clones, and some rows have none.

clone size: .
D gene: .
J gene: TRBJ2-1
V gene: TRBV5-5
CDR3 length: 12
CDR3 DNA: TGTGCCAGCAGTCAGGGCAGCAATGAGCAGTTCTTC
CDR3 protein: CASSQGSNEQFF

clone size: .
D gene: .
J gene: TRBJ1-3
V gene: TRBV13
CDR3 length: 14
CDR3 DNA: TGTGCCAGCAGCTTAGGCATCTCTGGAAACACCATATATTTT
CDR3 protein: CASSLGISGNTIYF

clone size: .
D gene: TRBD2
J gene: TRBJ2-5
V gene: TRBV5-8
CDR3 length: 17
CDR3 DNA: TGTGCCAGCAGCGTCGGAGCGACTAGCGGGCGGGGTGAGACCCAGTACTTC
CDR3 protein: CASSVGATSGRGETQYF

clone size: once
D gene: TRBD2
J gene: TRBJ2-7
V gene: TRBV30
CDR3 length: 13
CDR3 DNA: TGTGCCTGGGCGGAGCTAGCGGGAGTCGAGCAGTACTTC
CDR3 protein: CAWAELAGVEQYF

clone size: once
D gene: .
J gene: TRBJ1-4
V gene: TRBV6-5
CDR3 length: 14
CDR3 DNA: TGTGCCAGCAGCTCAGACGGGTCTAATGAAAAACTGTTTTTT
CDR3 protein: CASSSDGSNEKLFF

clone size: once
D gene: .
J gene: TRBJ2-5
V gene: TRBV11-2
CDR3 length: 18
CDR3 DNA: TGTGCCAGCAGCGTCCGGGTCCCTCGAGGCTACCTACAAGAGACCCAGTACTTC
CDR3 protein: CASSVRVPRGYLQETQYF

clone size: .
D gene: .
J gene: TRBJ2-2
V gene: TRBV28
CDR3 length: 14
CDR3 DNA: TGTGCCAGCAGTTCTACGCGCGTAAACGGGGAGCTGTTTTTT
CDR3 protein: CASSSTRVNGELFF

clone size: .
D gene: .
J gene: TRBJ2-3
V gene: TRBV7-9
CDR3 length: 18
CDR3 DNA: TGTGCCAGCAGCTTAAGTCCGGGAGAAGCTCCCCACACAGATACGCAGTATTTT
CDR3 protein: CASSLSPGEAPHTDTQYF

clone size: .
D gene: TRBD1
J gene: TRBJ1-2
V gene: TRBV30
CDR3 length: 14
CDR3 DNA: TGTGCCTGGAGTGTAGAGGGGGCAAGCTATGGCTACACCTTC
CDR3 protein: CAWSVEGASYGYTF

clone size: .
D gene: .
J gene: TRBJ1-2
V gene: TRBV11-2
CDR3 length: 10
CDR3 DNA: TGTGCCAGCAGCTTAGCCGAGGCCGCCTTC
CDR3 protein: CASSLAEAAF

clone size: once
D gene: TRBD1
J gene: TRBJ2-1
V gene: TRBV6-1
CDR3 length: 13
CDR3 DNA: TGTGCCAGCAGGCCGGACAGGGTCAATGAGCAGTTCTTC
CDR3 protein: CASRPDRVNEQFF

clone size: .
D gene: TRBD1
J gene: TRBJ2-5
V gene: TRBV6-1
CDR3 length: 16
CDR3 DNA: TGTGCCAGCAGTGAATGGGGGACAGGGGCCGGAGAGACCCAGTACTTC
CDR3 protein: CASSEWGTGAGETQYF

clone size: few
D gene: .
J gene: TRBJ2-3
V gene: TRBV27
CDR3 length: 16
CDR3 DNA: TGTGCCAGCAGTTTACCAGGCCCCGGGGACACAGATACGCAGTATTTT
CDR3 protein: CASSLPGPGDTDTQYF

clone size: few
D gene: .
J gene: TRBJ2-5
V gene: TRBV25-1
CDR3 length: 14
CDR3 DNA: TGTGCCAGCAGTGAATATGAGGGATACGAGACCCAGTACTTC
CDR3 protein: CASSEYEGYETQYF

clone size: .
D gene: TRBD1
J gene: TRBJ2-3
V gene: TRBV5-1
CDR3 length: 16
CDR3 DNA: TGCGCCAGCAGCTCCGCCGGGACAGGGGTGATAGATACGCAGTATTTT
CDR3 protein: CASSSAGTGVIDTQYF

clone size: .
D gene: .
J gene: TRBJ1-2
V gene: TRBV29-1
CDR3 length: 13
CDR3 DNA: TGCAGCGTTCGGTTAGCTGCTAACTATGGCTACACCTTC
CDR3 protein: CSVRLAANYGYTF

clone size: .
D gene: .
J gene: TRBJ1-2
V gene: TRBV7-9
CDR3 length: 13
CDR3 DNA: TGTGCCAGCAGCTTAGGTGCAGGGCTGGGCTACACCTTC
CDR3 protein: CASSLGAGLGYTF

clone size: .
D gene: TRBD1
J gene: TRBJ2-5
V gene: TRBV10-3
CDR3 length: 14
CDR3 DNA: TGTGCCATCAGTGAGACAGGGGGCATGGAGACCCAGTACTTC
CDR3 protein: CAISETGGMETQYF

clone size: .
D gene: TRBD1
J gene: TRBJ1-2
V gene: TRBV7-9
CDR3 length: 15
CDR3 DNA: TGTGCCAGCACCGTTGGGACAGGGCTAAACTATGGCTACACCTTC
CDR3 protein: CASTVGTGLNYGYTF

clone size: .
D gene: .
J gene: TRBJ2-5
V gene: TRBV18
CDR3 length: 13
CDR3 DNA: TGTGCCAGCTCACCATCCCAGCAAGAGACCCAGTACTTC
CDR3 protein: CASSPSQQETQYF

clone size: few
D gene: TRBD1
J gene: TRBJ1-2
V gene: TRBV6-6
CDR3 length: 16
CDR3 DNA: TGTGCCAGCACTCCCGAAGTGGGACAGATGAACTATGGCTACACCTTC
CDR3 protein: CASTPEVGQMNYGYTF

clone size: few
D gene: .
J gene: TRBJ2-1
V gene: TRBV28
CDR3 length: 13
CDR3 DNA: TGTGCCAGCAGTACCCAGTATTACAATGAGCAGTTCTTC
CDR3 protein: CASSTQYYNEQFF

clone size: .
D gene: TRBD1
J gene: TRBJ1-1
V gene: TRBV9
CDR3 length: 14
CDR3 DNA: TGTGCCAGCAGCTTAAGGGACAGGGAGGGTGAAGCTTTCTTT
CDR3 protein: CASSLRDREGEAFF

clone size: .
D gene: .
J gene: TRBJ2-7
V gene: TRBV7-8
CDR3 length: 15
CDR3 DNA: TGTGCCAGCAGCCCCTTACAGGGTTGGGGTTCCGAGCAGTACTTC
CDR3 protein: CASSPLQGWGSEQYF